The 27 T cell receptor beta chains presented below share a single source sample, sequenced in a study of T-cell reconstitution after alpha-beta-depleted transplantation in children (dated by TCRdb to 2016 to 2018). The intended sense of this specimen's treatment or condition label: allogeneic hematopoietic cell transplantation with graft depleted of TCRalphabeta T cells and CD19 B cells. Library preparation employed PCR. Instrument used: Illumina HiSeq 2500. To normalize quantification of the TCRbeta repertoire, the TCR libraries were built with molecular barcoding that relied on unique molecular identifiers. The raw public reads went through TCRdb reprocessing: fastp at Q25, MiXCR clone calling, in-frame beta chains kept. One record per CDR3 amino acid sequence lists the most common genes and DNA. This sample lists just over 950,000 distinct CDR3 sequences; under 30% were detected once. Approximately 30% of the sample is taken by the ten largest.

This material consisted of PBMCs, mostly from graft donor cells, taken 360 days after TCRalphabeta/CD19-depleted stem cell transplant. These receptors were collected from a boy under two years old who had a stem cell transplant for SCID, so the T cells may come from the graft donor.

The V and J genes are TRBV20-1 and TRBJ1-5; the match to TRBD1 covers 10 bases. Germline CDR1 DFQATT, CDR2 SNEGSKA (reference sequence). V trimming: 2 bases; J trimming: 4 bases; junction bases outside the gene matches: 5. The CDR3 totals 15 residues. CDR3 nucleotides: TGCAGTGCTAGATGGACAGGGGGTCGGAATCAGCCCCAGCATTTT. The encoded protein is CSARWTGGRNQPQHF.

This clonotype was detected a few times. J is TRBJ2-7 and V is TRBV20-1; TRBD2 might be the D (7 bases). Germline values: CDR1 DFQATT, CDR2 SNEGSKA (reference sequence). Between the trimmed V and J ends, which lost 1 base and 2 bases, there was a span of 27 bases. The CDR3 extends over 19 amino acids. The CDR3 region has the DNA TGCAGTGCTAGAGTCCCTCGTTCTCCGGGGGGCCTTAAAACCTACGAGCAGTACTTC. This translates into CSARVPRSPGGLKTYEQYF.

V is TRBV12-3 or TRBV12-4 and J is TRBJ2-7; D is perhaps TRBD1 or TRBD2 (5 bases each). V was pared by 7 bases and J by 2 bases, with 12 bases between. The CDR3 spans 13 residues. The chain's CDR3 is CASNRDGTYEQYF. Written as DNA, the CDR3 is TGTGCCAGCAACCGGGACGGAACCTACGAGCAGTACTTC.

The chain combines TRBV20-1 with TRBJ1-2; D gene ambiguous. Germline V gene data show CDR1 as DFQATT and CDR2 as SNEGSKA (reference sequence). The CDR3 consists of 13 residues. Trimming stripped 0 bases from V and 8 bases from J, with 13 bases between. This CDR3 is CSARDTGAMGYTF. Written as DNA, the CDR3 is TGCAGTGCTAGAGATACGGGAGCGATGGGCTACACCTTC.

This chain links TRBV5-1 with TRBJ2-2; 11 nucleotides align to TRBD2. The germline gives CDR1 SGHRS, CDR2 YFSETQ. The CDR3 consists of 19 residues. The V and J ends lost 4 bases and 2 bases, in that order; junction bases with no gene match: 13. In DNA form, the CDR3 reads TGCGCCAGCAGCCCCCGAGTACTAGCGGGGGCCGTAAACACCGGGGAGCTGTTTTTT. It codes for CASSPRVLAGAVNTGELFF.

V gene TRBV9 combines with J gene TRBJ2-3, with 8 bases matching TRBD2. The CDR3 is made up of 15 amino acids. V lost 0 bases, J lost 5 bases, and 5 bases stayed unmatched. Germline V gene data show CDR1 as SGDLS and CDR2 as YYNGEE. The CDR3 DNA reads TGTGCCAGCAGCGTAGCGGGGGGGGGCGGAGATACGCAGTATTTT. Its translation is CASSVAGGGGDTQYF. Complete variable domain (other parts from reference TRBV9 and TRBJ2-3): DSGVTQTPKHLITATGQRVTLRCSPRSGDLSVYWYQQSLDQGLQFLIQYYNGEERAKGNILERFSAQQFPDLHSELNLSSLELGDSALYFCASSVAGGGGDTQYFGPGTRLTVL.

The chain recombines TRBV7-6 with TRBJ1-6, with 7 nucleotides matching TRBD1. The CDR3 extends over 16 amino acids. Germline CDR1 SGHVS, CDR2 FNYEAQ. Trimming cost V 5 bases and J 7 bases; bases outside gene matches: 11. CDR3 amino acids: CASSPMGNRGNSPLHF. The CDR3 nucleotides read TGTGCCAGCAGCCCAATGGGGAACAGGGGAAATTCACCCCTCCACTTT. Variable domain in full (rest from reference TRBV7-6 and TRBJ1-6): GAGVSQSPRYKVTKRGQDVALRCDPISGHVSLYWYRQALGQGPEFLTYFNYEAQQDKSGLPNDRFSAERPEGSISTLTIQRTEQRDSAMYRCASSPMGNRGNSPLHFGNGTRLTVT.

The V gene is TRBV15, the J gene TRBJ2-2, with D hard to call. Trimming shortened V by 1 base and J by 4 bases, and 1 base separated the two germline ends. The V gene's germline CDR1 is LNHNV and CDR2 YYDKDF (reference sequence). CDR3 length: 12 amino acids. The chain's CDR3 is CATSRGTGELFF. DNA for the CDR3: TGTGCCACCAGCAGAGGCACCGGGGAGCTGTTTTTT.

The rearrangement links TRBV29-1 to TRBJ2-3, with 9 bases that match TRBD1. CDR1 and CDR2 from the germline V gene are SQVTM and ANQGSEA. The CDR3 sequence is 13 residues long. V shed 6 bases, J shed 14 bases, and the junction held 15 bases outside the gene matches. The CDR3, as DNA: TGCAGCGTGGACCCCACAGGGGGCCCCGTAAGGTATTTT. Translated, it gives CSVDPTGGPVRYF.

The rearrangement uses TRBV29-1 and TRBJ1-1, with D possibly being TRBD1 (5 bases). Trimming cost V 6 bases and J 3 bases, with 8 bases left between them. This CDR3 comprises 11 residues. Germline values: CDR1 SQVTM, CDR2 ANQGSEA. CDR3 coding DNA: TGCAGCGTGGGGCAGCACACTGAAGCTTTCTTT. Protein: CSVGQHTEAFF.

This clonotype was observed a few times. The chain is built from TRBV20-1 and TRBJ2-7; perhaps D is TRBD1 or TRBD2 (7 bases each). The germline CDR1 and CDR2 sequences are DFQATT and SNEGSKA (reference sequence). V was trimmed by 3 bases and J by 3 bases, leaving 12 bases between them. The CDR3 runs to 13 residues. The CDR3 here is CSARLRGGYEQYF. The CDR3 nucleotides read TGCAGTGCTAGGCTCAGGGGGGGCTACGAGCAGTACTTC.

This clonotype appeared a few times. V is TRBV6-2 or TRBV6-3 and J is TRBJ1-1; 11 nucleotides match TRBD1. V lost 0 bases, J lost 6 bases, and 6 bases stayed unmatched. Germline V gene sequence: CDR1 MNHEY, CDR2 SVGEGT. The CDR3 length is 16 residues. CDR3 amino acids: CASSYSRTGGASEAFF. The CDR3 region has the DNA TGTGCCAGCAGTTACTCAAGGACAGGGGGCGCATCTGAAGCTTTCTTT.

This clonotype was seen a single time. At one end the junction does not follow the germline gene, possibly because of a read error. CDR3 region: CASIQVGFEGYTF. DNA for the CDR3: TGTGCCAGCATCCAAGTGGGGTTTGAAGGCTACACCTTC. The genes are TRBV14 and TRBJ1-2; the D is unclear. The CDR3 spans 13 residues. From germline, CDR1 is SGHDN and CDR2 FVKESK.

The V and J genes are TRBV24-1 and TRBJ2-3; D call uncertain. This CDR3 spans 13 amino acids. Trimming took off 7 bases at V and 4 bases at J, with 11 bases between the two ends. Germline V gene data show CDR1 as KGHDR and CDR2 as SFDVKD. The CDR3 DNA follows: TGTGCCACCAGCGCTGCCTTGGCAGATACGCAGTATTTT. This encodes CATSAALADTQYF.

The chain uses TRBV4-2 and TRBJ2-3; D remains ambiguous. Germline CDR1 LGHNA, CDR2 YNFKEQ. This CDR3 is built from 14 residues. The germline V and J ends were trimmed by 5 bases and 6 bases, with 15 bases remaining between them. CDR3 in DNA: TGTGCCAGCAGCGTACCGAACATGGTCGATACGCAGTATTTT. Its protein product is CASSVPNMVDTQYF.

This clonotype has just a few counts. The CDR3 nucleotides read TGTGCCAGCAGCTTGGCCGGGACAGGAGTCCAAGAGACCCAGTACTTC. Protein: CASSLAGTGVQETQYF. The chain links TRBV7-9 to TRBJ2-5; 8 nucleotides align to TRBD1. The CDR3 runs to 16 residues. The ends lost 3 bases at V and 1 base at J; junction bases unmatched: 7. Germline V gives CDR1 SEHNR, CDR2 FQNEAQ (reference sequence).

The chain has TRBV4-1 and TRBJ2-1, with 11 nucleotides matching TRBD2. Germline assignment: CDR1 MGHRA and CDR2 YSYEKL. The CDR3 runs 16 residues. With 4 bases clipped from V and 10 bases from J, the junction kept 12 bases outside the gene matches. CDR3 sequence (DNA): TGCGCCAGCAGCCGTGCTACTAGCGGGGGATCTGTCGAGCAGTTCTTC. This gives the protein CASSRATSGGSVEQFF.

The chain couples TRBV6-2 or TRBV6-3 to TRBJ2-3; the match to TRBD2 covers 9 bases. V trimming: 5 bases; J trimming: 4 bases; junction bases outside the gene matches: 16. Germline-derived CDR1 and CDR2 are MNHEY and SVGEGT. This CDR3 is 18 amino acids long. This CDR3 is CASSEIGLAQKGADTQYF. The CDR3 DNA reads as TGTGCCAGCAGTGAGATTGGACTAGCGCAAAAAGGGGCAGATACGCAGTATTTT.

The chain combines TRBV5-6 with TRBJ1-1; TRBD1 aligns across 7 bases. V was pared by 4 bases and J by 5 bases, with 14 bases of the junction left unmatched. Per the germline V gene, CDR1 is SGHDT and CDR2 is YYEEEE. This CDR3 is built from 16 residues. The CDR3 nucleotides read TGTGCCAGCAGCGACGTACCAGGGGGTCAAGGGACTGAAGCTTTCTTT. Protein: CASSDVPGGQGTEAFF.

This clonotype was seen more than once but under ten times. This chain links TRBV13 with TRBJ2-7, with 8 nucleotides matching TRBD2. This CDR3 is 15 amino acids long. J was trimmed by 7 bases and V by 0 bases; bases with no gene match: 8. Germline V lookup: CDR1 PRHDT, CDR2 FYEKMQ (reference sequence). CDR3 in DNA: TGTGCCAGCAGCTTAGGGAGTAGCGGGGCTGTTGAGCAGTACTTC. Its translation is CASSLGSSGAVEQYF.

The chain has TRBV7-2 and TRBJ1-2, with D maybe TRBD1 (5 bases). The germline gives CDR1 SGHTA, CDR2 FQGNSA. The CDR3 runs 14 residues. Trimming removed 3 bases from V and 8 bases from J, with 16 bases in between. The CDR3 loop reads CASSFYRDQRGYTF. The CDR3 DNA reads TGTGCCAGCAGCTTCTACCGGGACCAAAGGGGCTACACCTTC.

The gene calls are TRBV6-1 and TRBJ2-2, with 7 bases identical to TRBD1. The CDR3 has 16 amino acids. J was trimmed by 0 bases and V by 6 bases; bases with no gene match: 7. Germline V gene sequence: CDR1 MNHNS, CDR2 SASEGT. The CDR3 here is CASSRPGTANTGELFF. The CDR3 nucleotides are TGTGCCAGCAGCCGACCCGGGACAGCGAACACCGGGGAGCTGTTTTTT.

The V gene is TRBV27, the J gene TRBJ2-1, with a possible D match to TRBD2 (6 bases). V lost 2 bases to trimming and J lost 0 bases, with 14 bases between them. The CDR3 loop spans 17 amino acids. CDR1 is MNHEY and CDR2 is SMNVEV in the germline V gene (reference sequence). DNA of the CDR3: TGTGCCAGCAGTTTACAGGGCCTAGCGTCCTCCTACAATGAGCAGTTCTTC. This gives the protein CASSLQGLASSYNEQFF.

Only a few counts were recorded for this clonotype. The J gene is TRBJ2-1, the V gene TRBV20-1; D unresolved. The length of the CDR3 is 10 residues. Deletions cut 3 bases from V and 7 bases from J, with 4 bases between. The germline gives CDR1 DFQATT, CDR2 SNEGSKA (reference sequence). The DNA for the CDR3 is TGCAGTGCTAGGGTGAATGAGCAGTTCTTC. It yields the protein CSARVNEQFF.

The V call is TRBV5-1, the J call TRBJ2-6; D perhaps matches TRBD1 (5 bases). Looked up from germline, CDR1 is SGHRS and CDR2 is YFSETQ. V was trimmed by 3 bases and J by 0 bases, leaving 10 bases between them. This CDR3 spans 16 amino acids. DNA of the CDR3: TGCGCCAGCAGCTCCGGACACTACTCTGGGGCCAACGTCCTGACTTTC. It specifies CASSSGHYSGANVLTF.

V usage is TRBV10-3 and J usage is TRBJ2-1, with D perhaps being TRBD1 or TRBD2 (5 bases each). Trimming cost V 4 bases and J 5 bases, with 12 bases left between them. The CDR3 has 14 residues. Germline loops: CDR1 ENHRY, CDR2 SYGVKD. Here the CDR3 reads CAISVWGTDNEQFF. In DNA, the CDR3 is TGTGCCATCAGTGTGTGGGGGACGGACAATGAGCAGTTCTTC.

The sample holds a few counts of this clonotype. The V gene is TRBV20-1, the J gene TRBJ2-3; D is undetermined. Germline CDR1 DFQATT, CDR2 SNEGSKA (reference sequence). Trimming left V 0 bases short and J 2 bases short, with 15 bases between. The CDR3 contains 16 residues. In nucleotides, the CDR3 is TGCAGTGCTAGAGATCTCGCCGGTTTCGCCACAGATACGCAGTATTTT. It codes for CSARDLAGFATDTQYF.